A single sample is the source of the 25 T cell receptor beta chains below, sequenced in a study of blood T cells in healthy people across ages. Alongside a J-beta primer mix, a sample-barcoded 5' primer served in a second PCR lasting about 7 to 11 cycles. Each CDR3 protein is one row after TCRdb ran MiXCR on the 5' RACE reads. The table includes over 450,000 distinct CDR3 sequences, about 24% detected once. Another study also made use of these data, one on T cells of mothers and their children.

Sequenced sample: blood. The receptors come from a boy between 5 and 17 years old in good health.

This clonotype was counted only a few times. The CDR3 DNA sequence: TGTGCCAGCAGCAGAGACAACTATTTTTACGAGCAGTACTTC. The encoded protein is CASSRDNYFYEQYF. This chain uses TRBV7-2 with TRBJ2-7; D not certain. This CDR3 has 14 amino acids. The germline V and J ends were trimmed by 5 bases and 4 bases, with 15 bases remaining between them. Per germline, CDR1 SGHTA and CDR2 FQGNSA.

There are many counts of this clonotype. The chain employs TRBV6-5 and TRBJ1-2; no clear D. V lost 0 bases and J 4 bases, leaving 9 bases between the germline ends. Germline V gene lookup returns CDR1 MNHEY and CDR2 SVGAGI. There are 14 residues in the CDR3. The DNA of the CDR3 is TGTGCCAGCAGTTACTCGCAGGCCTCCTATGGCTACACCTTC. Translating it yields CASSYSQASYGYTF.

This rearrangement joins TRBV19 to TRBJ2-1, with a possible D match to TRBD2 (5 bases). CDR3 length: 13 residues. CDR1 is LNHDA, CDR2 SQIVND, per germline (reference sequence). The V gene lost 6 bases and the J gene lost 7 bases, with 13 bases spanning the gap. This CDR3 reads CASSQVLGNEQFF. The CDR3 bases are TGTGCCAGTAGCCAAGTACTAGGGAATGAGCAGTTCTTC. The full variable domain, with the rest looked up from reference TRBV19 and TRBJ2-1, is DGGITQSPKYLFRKEGQNVTLSCEQNLNHDAMYWYRQDPGQGLRLIYYSQIVNDFQKGDIAEGYSVSREKKESFPLTVTSAQKNPTAFYLCASSQVLGNEQFFGPGTRLTVL.

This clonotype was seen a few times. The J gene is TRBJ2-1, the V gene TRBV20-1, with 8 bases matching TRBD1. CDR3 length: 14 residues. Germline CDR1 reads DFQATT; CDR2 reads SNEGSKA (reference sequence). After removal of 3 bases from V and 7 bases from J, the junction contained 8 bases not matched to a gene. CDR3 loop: CSARTPGGWNEQFF. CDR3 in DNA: TGCAGTGCTAGGACGCCAGGGGGCTGGAATGAGCAGTTCTTC.

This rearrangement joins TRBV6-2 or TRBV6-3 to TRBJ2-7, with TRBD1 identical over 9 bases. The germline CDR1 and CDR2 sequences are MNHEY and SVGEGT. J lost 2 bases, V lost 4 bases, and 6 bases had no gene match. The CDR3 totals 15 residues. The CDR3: CASSFGTGSPYEQYF. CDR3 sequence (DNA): TGTGCCAGCAGTTTTGGGACAGGGAGCCCCTACGAGCAGTACTTC.

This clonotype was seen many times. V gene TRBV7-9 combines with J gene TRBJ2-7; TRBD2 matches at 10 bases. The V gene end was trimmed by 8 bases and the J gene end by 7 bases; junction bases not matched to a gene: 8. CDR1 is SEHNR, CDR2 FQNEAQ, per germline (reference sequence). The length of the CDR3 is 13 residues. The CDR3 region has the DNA TGTGCCAGCCAGAGGCTAGCGGGGGAGGAGCAGTACTTC. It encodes CASQRLAGEEQYF.

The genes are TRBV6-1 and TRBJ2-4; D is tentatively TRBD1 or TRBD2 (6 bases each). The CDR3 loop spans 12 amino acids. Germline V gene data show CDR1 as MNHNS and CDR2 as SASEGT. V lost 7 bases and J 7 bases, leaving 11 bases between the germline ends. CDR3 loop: CASKTGRNIQYF. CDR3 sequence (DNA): TGTGCCAGCAAAACAGGGAGGAACATTCAGTACTTC.

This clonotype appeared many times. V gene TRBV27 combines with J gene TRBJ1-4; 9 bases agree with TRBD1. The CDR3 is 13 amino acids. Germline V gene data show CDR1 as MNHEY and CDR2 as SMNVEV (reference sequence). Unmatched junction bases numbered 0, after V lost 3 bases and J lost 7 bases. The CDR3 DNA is TGTGCCAGCAGTTTGGGACAGGGTGAAAAACTGTTTTTT. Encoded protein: CASSLGQGEKLFF.

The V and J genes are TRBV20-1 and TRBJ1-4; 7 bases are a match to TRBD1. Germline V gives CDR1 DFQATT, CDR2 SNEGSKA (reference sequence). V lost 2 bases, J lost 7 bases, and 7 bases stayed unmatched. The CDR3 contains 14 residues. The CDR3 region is CSARSRGRTEKLFF. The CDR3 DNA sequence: TGCAGTGCTAGATCAAGGGGGCGCACTGAAAAACTGTTTTTT.

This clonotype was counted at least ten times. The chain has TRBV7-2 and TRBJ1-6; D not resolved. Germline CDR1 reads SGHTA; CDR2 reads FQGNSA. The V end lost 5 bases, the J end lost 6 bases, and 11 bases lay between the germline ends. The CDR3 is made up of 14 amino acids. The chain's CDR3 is CASSRGLANSPLHF. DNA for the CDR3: TGTGCCAGCAGCCGAGGCCTCGCTAATTCACCCCTCCACTTT.

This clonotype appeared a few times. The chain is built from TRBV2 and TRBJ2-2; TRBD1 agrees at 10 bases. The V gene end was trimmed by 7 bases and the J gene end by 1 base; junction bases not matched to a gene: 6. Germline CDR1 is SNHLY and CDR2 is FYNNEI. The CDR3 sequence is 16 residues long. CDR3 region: CASIEGTGVNTGELFF. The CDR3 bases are TGTGCCAGCATAGAGGGGACAGGGGTGAACACCGGGGAGCTGTTTTTT.

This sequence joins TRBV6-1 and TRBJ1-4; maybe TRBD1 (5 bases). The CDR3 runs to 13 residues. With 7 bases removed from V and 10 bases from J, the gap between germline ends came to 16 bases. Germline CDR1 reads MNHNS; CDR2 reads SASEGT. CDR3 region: CASTGAGVGKLFF. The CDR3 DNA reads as TGTGCCAGCACCGGGGCGGGGGTGGGAAAACTGTTTTTT.

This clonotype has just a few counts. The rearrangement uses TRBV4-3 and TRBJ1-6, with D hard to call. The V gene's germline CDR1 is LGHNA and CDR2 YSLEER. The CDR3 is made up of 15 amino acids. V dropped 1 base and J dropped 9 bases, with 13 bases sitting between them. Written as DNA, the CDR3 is TGCGCCAGCAGCCAAGTGAGGGATGGCGGTTCACCCCTCCACTTT. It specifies CASSQVRDGGSPLHF.

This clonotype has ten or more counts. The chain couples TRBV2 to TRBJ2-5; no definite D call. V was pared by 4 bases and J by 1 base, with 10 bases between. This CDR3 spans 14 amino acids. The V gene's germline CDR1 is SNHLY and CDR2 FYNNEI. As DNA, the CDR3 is TGTGCCAGCAGTGTGGTCCCTTCCCAAGAGACCCAGTACTTC. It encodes CASSVVPSQETQYF.

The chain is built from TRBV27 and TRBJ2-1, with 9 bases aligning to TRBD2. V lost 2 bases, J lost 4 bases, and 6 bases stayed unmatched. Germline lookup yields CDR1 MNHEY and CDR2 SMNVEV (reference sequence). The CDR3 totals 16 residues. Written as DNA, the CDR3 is TGTGCCAGCAGTTTAGGGGCTAGCGGGATTTACAATGAGCAGTTCTTC. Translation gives CASSLGASGIYNEQFF.

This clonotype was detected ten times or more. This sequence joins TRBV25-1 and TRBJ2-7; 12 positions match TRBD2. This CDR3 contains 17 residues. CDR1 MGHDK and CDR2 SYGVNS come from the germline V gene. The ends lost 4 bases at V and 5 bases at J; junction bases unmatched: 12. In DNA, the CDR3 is TGTGCCAGCAGTGGGCCAGCTAGCGGGAGGGCTTGGCACGAGCAGTACTTC. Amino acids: CASSGPASGRAWHEQYF.

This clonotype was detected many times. CDR3 loop: CATSDGTVAYNEQFF. The CDR3 nucleotides are TGTGCCACCAGTGACGGGACAGTCGCATACAATGAGCAGTTCTTC. J is TRBJ2-1 and V is TRBV24-1; 7 nucleotides agree with TRBD1. The ends lost 4 bases at V and 4 bases at J; junction bases unmatched: 6. Germline values: CDR1 KGHDR, CDR2 SFDVKD. The length of the CDR3 is 15 residues.

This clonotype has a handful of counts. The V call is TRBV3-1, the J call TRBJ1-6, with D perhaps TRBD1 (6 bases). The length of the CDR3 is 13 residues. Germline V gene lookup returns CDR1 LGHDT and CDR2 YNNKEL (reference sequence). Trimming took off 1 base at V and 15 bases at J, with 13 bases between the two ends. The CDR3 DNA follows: TGTGCCAGCAGCCAAGTTGAAGAGGACAGCCTCCACTTT. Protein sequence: CASSQVEEDSLHF.

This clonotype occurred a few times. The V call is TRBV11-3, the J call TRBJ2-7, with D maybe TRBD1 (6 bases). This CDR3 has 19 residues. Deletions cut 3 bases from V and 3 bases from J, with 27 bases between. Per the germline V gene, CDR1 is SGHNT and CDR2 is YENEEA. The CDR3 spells CASSFPGGQGNGLHYEQYF. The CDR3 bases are TGTGCCAGCAGCTTCCCTGGGGGCCAGGGCAATGGGCTTCACTACGAGCAGTACTTC.

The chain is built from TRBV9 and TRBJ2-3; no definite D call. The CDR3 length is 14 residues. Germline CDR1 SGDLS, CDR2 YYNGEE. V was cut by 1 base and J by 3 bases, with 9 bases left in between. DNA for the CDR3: TGTGCCAGCAGCGTATCGGTCCTAACAGATACGCAGTATTTT. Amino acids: CASSVSVLTDTQYF.

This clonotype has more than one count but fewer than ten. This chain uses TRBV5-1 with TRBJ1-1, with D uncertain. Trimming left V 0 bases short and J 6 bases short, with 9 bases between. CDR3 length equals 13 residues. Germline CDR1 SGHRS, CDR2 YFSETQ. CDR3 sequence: CASSLAWQSEAFF. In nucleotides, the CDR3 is TGCGCCAGCAGCTTGGCCTGGCAGTCTGAAGCTTTCTTT.

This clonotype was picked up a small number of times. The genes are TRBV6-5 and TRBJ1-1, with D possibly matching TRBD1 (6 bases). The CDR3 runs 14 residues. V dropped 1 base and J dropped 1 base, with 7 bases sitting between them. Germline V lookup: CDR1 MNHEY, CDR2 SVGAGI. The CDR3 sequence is CASSYLDRNTEAFF. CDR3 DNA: TGTGCCAGCAGTTACTTGGACAGGAACACTGAAGCTTTCTTT.

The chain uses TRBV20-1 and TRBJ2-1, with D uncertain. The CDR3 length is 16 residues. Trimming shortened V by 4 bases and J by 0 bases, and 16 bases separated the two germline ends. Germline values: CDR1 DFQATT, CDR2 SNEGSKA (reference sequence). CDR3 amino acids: CSATNTFDISYNEQFF. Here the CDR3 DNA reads TGCAGTGCTACAAACACCTTTGATATCTCCTACAATGAGCAGTTCTTC.

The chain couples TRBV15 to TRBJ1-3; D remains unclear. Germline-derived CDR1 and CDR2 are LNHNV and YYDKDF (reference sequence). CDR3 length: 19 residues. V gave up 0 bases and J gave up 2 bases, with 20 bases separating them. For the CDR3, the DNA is TGTGCCACCAGCAGAGAACGCAGGACGGAACAAACTCCTGGAAACACCATATATTTT. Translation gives CATSRERRTEQTPGNTIYF.

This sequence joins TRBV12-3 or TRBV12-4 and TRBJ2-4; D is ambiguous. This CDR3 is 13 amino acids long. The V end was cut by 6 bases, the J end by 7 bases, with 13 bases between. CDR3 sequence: CASSPVTANIQYF. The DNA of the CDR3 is TGTGCCAGCAGCCCCGTTACGGCGAACATTCAGTACTTC.